This T cell receptor beta chain derives from a study of identical twins. Whole-study findings and limits: Part of the zero-insertion signal could reflect confounding by invariant MAIT and iNKT cells. Memory repertoires showed no such pattern, whereas abundant cord blood beta clonotypes carried fewer insertions.

After template switching added a universal primer site, the resulting cDNA carried unique molecular identifiers. TCRdb ran MiXCR on the 5' RACE reads and lists one entry per CDR3 protein. The sample lists 400,000 to 500,000 distinct CDR3 sequences; around a sixth were seen once. Every one of the donors was a healthy Caucasian. Germline trimming cut 0 bases from V and 2 bases from J; bases unmatched to any gene: 8. The CDR3 has 16 residues. CDR1 is SGHRS and CDR2 is YFSETQ in the germline V gene. This clonotype was counted between two and nine times. The antigen is unknown. Sequences were obtained from naive T cells sorted from blood. This clonotype originated in a man aged 50 to 60 in good health. The chain joins TRBV5-1 to TRBJ2-7, with 7 bases matching TRBD1. CDR3 in amino acids: CASSLAGTELTYEQYF. CDR3 DNA sequence: TGCGCCAGCAGCTTGGCCGGGACAGAACTAACCTACGAGCAGTACTTC.